The 31 T cell receptor beta chains in this list originate from one sample, sequenced in a study of regulatory T cells in long-lasting Graves disease. Arm-PCR of CDR3 regions with iRepertoire HTBI primers generated TCR beta libraries. TCRdb redid the calling of the multiplex PCR reads with MiXCR, one entry per CDR3 protein. Found here are 650,000 to 700,000 distinct CDR3 sequences, roughly 30% of them singletons; the top ten hold 40% to 55%. Regarding time point: persistent/refractory GD, antithyroid drugs over 5 years with positive TRAb. PBMC RNA was the source of the TCR library. This sample comprised peripheral blood mononuclear cells (PBMCs), obtained when the disease was refractory, from a patient treated with antithyroid drugs. The source is a female donor with Graves disease.

The table lists this clonotype with many counts. This chain links TRBV28 with TRBJ2-7; 7 positions agree with TRBD2. The CDR3 covers 17 residues. Losses at the gene ends were 4 bases for V and 2 bases for J; bases not matched to a gene: 14. Germline V gene sequence: CDR1 MDHEN, CDR2 SYDVKM. The CDR3 nucleotides are TGTGCCAGCAGTTCCTCCCGGGACTACCCTTTTCCCTACGAGCAGTACTTC. Its translation: CASSSSRDYPFPYEQYF.

Of note for this clonotype: As the CDR3 is not closed by the conserved phenylalanine or tryptophan, this likely results from a read error. The DNA is omitted, as the CDR3 cannot be located on it reliably, and the CDR3 follows TCRdb's listing. The chain has TRBV2 and TRBJ1-1. Inclusive of both ends, the CDR3 amounts to 11 amino acids. From germline, CDR1 is SNHLY and CDR2 FYNNEI. CDR3: CASSEARAPVI.

This clonotype was detected ten times or more. The chain combines TRBV28 with TRBJ2-7; D is uncertain. The CDR3 runs to 12 residues. The germline CDR1 and CDR2 sequences are MDHEN and SYDVKM. Trimming pared 4 bases from V and 4 bases from J, leaving 8 bases between. The CDR3 reads CASSSIRYEQYF. The CDR3 DNA reads as TGTGCCAGCAGTTCCATTAGATACGAGCAGTACTTC.

This clonotype has more than one count but fewer than ten. This chain connects TRBV12-3 or TRBV12-4 to TRBJ2-3; 8 nucleotides match TRBD2. V lost 5 bases, J lost 5 bases, and 12 bases stayed unmatched. This CDR3 spans 16 amino acids. CDR3: CASSRPSREAGDTQYF. The CDR3 region has the DNA TGTGCCAGCAGTCGCCCCTCGCGGGAGGCAGGAGATACGCAGTATTTT.

The chain couples TRBV6-1 to TRBJ1-6; D uncertain. The length of the CDR3 is 15 residues. With 6 bases removed from V and 0 bases from J, the gap between germline ends came to 9 bases. The germline CDR1 and CDR2 sequences are MNHNS and SASEGT. The CDR3 loop is CASSTVGSYNSPLHF. CDR3 nucleotides: TGTGCCAGCAGCACGGTGGGCTCCTATAATTCACCCCTCCACTTT.

This clonotype occurred a few times. The chain joins TRBV12-5 to TRBJ1-3, with 7 bases identical to TRBD1. Germline CDR1 LGHNT, CDR2 FRNRAP. J was trimmed by 8 bases and V by 3 bases; bases with no gene match: 10. The CDR3 length is 15 residues. CDR3 in DNA: TGTGCTAGTGGTTTCTTCACGGACAGGTTTGACACCATATATTTT. It is translated as CASGFFTDRFDTIYF.

The CDR3 region has the DNA TGTGCCAGCAGCCCTCCTACAGGCCTGAACACTGAAGCTTTCTTT. Protein product: CASSPPTGLNTEAFF. This rearrangement joins TRBV7-9 to TRBJ1-1; maybe TRBD1 (5 bases). This CDR3 contains 15 residues. V was trimmed by 5 bases and J by 0 bases, leaving 13 bases between them. CDR1 and CDR2 from the germline V gene are SEHNR and FQNEAQ (reference sequence).

The V and J genes are TRBV11-2 and TRBJ1-6; TRBD1 matches at 12 bases. This CDR3 region has 16 residues. Per germline, CDR1 SGHAT and CDR2 FQNNGV. Losses at the gene ends were 5 bases for V and 10 bases for J; bases not matched to a gene: 9. CDR3 sequence reads: CASSRGTGGAESPLHF. CDR3 nucleotides: TGTGCCAGCAGCCGAGGGACAGGGGGCGCAGAGTCACCCCTCCACTTT.

V usage is TRBV10-2 and J usage is TRBJ2-7; maybe TRBD2 (5 bases). This CDR3 comprises 16 residues. Trimming removed 3 bases from V and 9 bases from J, with 24 bases in between. CDR1 is WSHSY and CDR2 is SAAADI in the germline V gene. The chain's CDR3 is CASSDPTSLPNLGQYF. CDR3 nucleotide sequence: TGCGCCAGCAGTGATCCTACTAGTCTGCCCAATTTAGGGCAGTACTTC.

Many counts were recorded for this clonotype. The CDR3 DNA reads as TGTGCCAGCAGTTTGAGAGGAAATGAAGCTTTCTTT. This sequence encodes CASSLRGNEAFF. J is TRBJ1-1 and V is TRBV28; D is undetermined. The CDR3 totals 12 residues. V was cut by 3 bases and J by 7 bases, with 9 bases left in between. Germline CDR1 and CDR2: MDHEN and SYDVKM.

This chain connects TRBV6-5 to TRBJ2-7, with 12 bases matching TRBD1. This CDR3 is 15 amino acids long. Germline CDR1 reads MNHEY; CDR2 reads SVGAGI. V dropped 4 bases and J dropped 6; count of bases not matched to a gene: 7. The CDR3 DNA reads as TGTGCCAGCAGTTCCCGGGACAGGGGGCGGTCCGAGCAGTACTTC. This encodes CASSSRDRGRSEQYF.

The rearrangement joins TRBV20-1 to TRBJ2-7, with D perhaps being TRBD1 or TRBD2 (6 bases each). Germline CDR1 is DFQATT and CDR2 is SNEGSKA (reference sequence). The ends were cut back, 6 bases at V and 2 bases at J, with 14 bases in the middle. The CDR3 has 13 residues. CDR3 in DNA: TGCAGTGCCTCAGGTGGGGGGCCCTACGAGCAGTACTTC. This encodes CSASGGGPYEQYF.

This clonotype was observed a few times. The chain recombines TRBV30 with TRBJ1-1, with D possibly TRBD1 on 5 matching bases. Deletions cut 4 bases from V and 1 base from J, with 10 bases between. This CDR3 is 13 amino acids long. Germline CDR1 GTSNPN, CDR2 SVGIG (reference sequence). CDR3 sequence reads: CAWTREGNTEAFF. The CDR3 region has the DNA TGTGCCTGGACCAGGGAAGGGAACACTGAAGCTTTCTTT.

This clonotype was detected only a few times. The chain has TRBV6-1 and TRBJ2-7, with 9 bases lining up with TRBD1. The CDR3 is 16 amino acids. The junction had 11 bases not matched to a gene; V was cut back by 5 bases and J by 3 bases. From germline, CDR1 is MNHNS and CDR2 SASEGT. Here the CDR3 reads CASSPMGQGLFYEQYF. The DNA for the CDR3 is TGTGCCAGCAGTCCCATGGGACAGGGACTTTTCTACGAGCAGTACTTC.

The rearrangement uses TRBV3-1 and TRBJ1-5; perhaps TRBD1 as D (5 bases). Looked up from germline, CDR1 is LGHDT and CDR2 is YNNKEL (reference sequence). CDR3 length: 14 residues. V lost 2 bases to trimming and J lost 4 bases, with 9 bases between them. As DNA, the CDR3 is TGTGCCAGCAGCCAAAGGGGTGGAAATCAGCCCCAGCATTTT. Protein: CASSQRGGNQPQHF.

This clonotype occurred many times. CDR3 residues: CASSPRLETQYF. The CDR3 DNA follows: TGTGCCAGCAGCCCCAGACTCGAGACCCAGTACTTC. The chain couples TRBV6-1 to TRBJ2-5, with unresolved D. CDR1 is MNHNS and CDR2 is SASEGT in the germline V gene. Deletions cut 6 bases from V and 5 bases from J, with 10 bases between. The CDR3 extends over 12 amino acids.

The V gene is TRBV12-5, the J gene TRBJ1-6; 10 nucleotides align to TRBD1. Trimming took 7 bases from V and 9 from J; bases not matched to a gene: 12. The CDR3 runs 16 residues. Germline CDR1 LGHNT, CDR2 FRNRAP. CDR3 amino acids: CASALDSGTGVSPLHF. The CDR3, as DNA: TGTGCTAGTGCCCTCGACTCCGGGACAGGGGTTTCACCCCTCCACTTT.

The sample holds a few counts of this clonotype. The chain couples TRBV20-1 to TRBJ1-5; 9 bases align to TRBD1. The V segment lost 6 bases and the J segment 3 bases; nucleotides outside the gene matches: 9. The CDR3 is made up of 15 amino acids. Germline V gene lookup returns CDR1 DFQATT and CDR2 SNEGSKA (reference sequence). The CDR3 loop is CSAKAGTGINQPQHF. The CDR3 DNA follows: TGCAGTGCGAAGGCCGGGACAGGGATCAATCAGCCCCAGCATTTT.

V gene TRBV28 combines with J gene TRBJ2-5, with D maybe TRBD2 (5 bases). Germline CDR1 and CDR2: MDHEN and SYDVKM. The V and J ends lost 5 bases and 2 bases respectively, with 15 bases between them. This CDR3 is 15 amino acids long. CDR3 DNA sequence: TGTGCCAGCAGTAGCCTTACGGGGTATCAAGAGACCCAGTACTTC. Its protein is CASSSLTGYQETQYF.

This chain joins TRBV7-9 and TRBJ1-2, with TRBD1 identical over 8 bases. Germline CDR1 SEHNR, CDR2 FQNEAQ (reference sequence). The CDR3 contains 15 residues. Unmatched junction bases numbered 6, after V lost 0 bases and J lost 6 bases. The CDR3 DNA is TGTGCCAGCAGCTTAGCTATCACAGGGGGAGATGGCTACACCTTC. Residues: CASSLAITGGDGYTF.

The table lists this clonotype with a few counts. This chain joins TRBV20-1 and TRBJ2-1; D might be TRBD2 (5 bases). CDR3 length equals 13 residues. Germline V gene lookup returns CDR1 DFQATT and CDR2 SNEGSKA (reference sequence). Between the trimmed V and J ends, which lost 3 bases and 4 bases, there was a span of 10 bases. Here the CDR3 DNA reads TGCAGTGCTAGGGGGAGCGGATACAATGAGCAGTTCTTC. It codes for CSARGSGYNEQFF.

V is TRBV6-7 and J is TRBJ1-5; TRBD1 aligns across 8 bases. TRBV6-7 is treated as an ORF (open reading frame) with a function not yet certain. CDR3 length: 16 residues. With V trimmed by 8 bases and J by 3 bases, 12 bases remained unmatched. The CDR3 DNA reads as TGTGCCAGCGGCGGGGACAGGACCCGTTCCAATCAGCCCCAGCATTTT. Its protein product is CASGGDRTRSNQPQHF.

Turning to this clonotype: Just one base apart from a much larger clone, this may be a read error. The J gene is TRBJ1-2, the V gene TRBV28; D not certain. This CDR3 comprises 12 residues. Germline V gene data show CDR1 as MDHEN and CDR2 as SYDVKM. The CDR3 region is CSSSFAPGGYTF. In DNA, the CDR3 is TGTTCCAGCAGTTTCGCTCCCGGTGGCTACACCTTC.

The genes are TRBV5-6 and TRBJ2-7; 11 bases align to TRBD2. Germline trimming cut 4 bases from V and 6 bases from J; bases unmatched to any gene: 6. The V gene's germline CDR1 is SGHDT and CDR2 YYEEEE. The CDR3 is 14 amino acids. The CDR3 loop is CASSPTSGRSEQYF. The DNA of the CDR3 is TGTGCCAGCAGCCCTACTAGCGGGAGATCCGAGCAGTACTTC.

This clonotype has a handful of counts. The gene calls are TRBV6-1 and TRBJ2-4; D is possibly TRBD1 (6 bases). Trimming shortened V by 6 bases and J by 5 bases, and 14 bases separated the two germline ends. Germline V gives CDR1 MNHNS, CDR2 SASEGT. The CDR3 consists of 14 residues. CDR3 in amino acids: CASSFQGSENIQYF. Here the CDR3 DNA reads TGTGCCAGCAGCTTCCAGGGGTCGGAAAACATTCAGTACTTC.

V is TRBV20-1 and J is TRBJ1-1; D may be TRBD1 (6 bases). Germline V gene data show CDR1 as DFQATT and CDR2 as SNEGSKA (reference sequence). The CDR3 has 14 amino acids. V dropped 6 bases and J dropped 2 bases, with 16 bases sitting between them. CDR3 loop: CSANTGHTNTEAFF. CDR3 DNA sequence: TGCAGTGCAAATACGGGACATACTAACACTGAAGCTTTCTTT.

V gene TRBV2 combines with J gene TRBJ2-5, with TRBD1 as a possible D gene (5 bases). V was trimmed by 3 bases and J by 5 bases, leaving 7 bases between them. Germline V gene data show CDR1 as SNHLY and CDR2 as FYNNEI. The CDR3 has 12 amino acids. DNA of the CDR3: TGTGCCAGCAGTGACAGGGTCGAGACCCAGTACTTC. Translation: CASSDRVETQYF.

This clonotype was detected many times. The rearrangement joins TRBV20-1 to TRBJ1-1; D gene uncertain. CDR3 length equals 14 residues. Trimming pared 3 bases from V and 5 bases from J, leaving 16 bases between. The germline CDR1 and CDR2 sequences are DFQATT and SNEGSKA (reference sequence). The CDR3 nucleotides are TGCAGTGCTAGTGACCCCATCGTGGAAACTGAAGCTTTCTTT. It translates to CSASDPIVETEAFF.

V gene TRBV29-1 combines with J gene TRBJ2-7; 7 nucleotides align to TRBD2. V was pared by 6 bases and J by 0 bases, with 17 bases of the junction left unmatched. Germline loops: CDR1 SQVTM, CDR2 ANQGSEA. This CDR3 spans 17 amino acids. Here the CDR3 DNA reads TGCAGCGTCCGGGGGAGCGGGACCGGCCCGGACTCCTACGAGCAGTACTTC. Residues: CSVRGSGTGPDSYEQYF.

This clonotype has only one observation. The rearrangement joins TRBV19 to TRBJ1-1; tentative D call: TRBD1 (6 bases). V lost 9 bases to trimming and J lost 1 base, with 18 bases between them. The CDR3 has 15 residues. Germline V lookup: CDR1 LNHDA, CDR2 SQIVND (reference sequence). Here the CDR3 reads CASMLGAGGNTEAFF. CDR3 in DNA: TGTGCCAGCATGTTGGGGGCAGGAGGGAACACTGAAGCTTTCTTT.

This clonotype has just one count. The chain is built from TRBV7-9 and TRBJ1-2; 7 bases fit TRBD1. This CDR3 comprises 15 residues. Looked up from germline, CDR1 is SEHNR and CDR2 is FQNEAQ (reference sequence). Trimming removed 5 bases from V and 4 bases from J; junction bases left unmatched: 10. The CDR3 nucleotides read TGTGCCAGCAGCAAGCAGTTAGGGGACAGCTATGGCTACACCTTC. This sequence encodes CASSKQLGDSYGYTF.